The next 20 T cell receptor beta chains were all read from a single sample in a study of blood T cell repertoires in COVID-19. Method: immunoSEQ multiplex PCR; TCRdb's copy keeps in-frame clones and lacks some. Of roughly 100,000 clones in the sample, roughly 80% were seen once. Sequenced input: peripheral blood. The receptors shown here come from a man between 60 and 75 years old with active or convalescent COVID-19.

This chain joins TRBV2 and TRBJ1-1; no firm D call. With 4 bases removed from V and 4 bases from J, the gap between germline ends came to 10 bases. This CDR3 contains 13 residues. Germline assignment: CDR1 SNHLY and CDR2 FYNNEI. The CDR3 region is CASSVGEGTEAFF. The CDR3 nucleotides read TGTGCCAGCAGTGTCGGGGAGGGCACTGAAGCTTTCTTT. Complete variable domain (other parts from reference TRBV2 and TRBJ1-1): EPEVTQTPSHQVTQMGQEVILRCVPISNHLYFYWYRQILGQKVEFLVSFYNNEISEKSEIFDDQFSVERPDGSNFTLKIRSTKLEDSAMYFCASSVGEGTEAFFGQGTRLTVV.

The rearrangement joins TRBV19 to TRBJ1-1, with 8 bases matching TRBD1. The germline V gene encodes CDR1 LNHDA and CDR2 SQIVND (reference sequence). V gave up 1 base and J gave up 5 bases; unmatched junction bases: 6. There are 15 residues in the CDR3. CDR3 nucleotides: TGTGCCAGTAGTATAGGTGGACAGGGAATGACTGAAGCTTTCTTT. Residues: CASSIGGQGMTEAFF.

The genes are TRBV29-1 and TRBJ2-5; 13 bases fit TRBD2. The V segment lost 6 bases and the J segment 4 bases; nucleotides outside the gene matches: 8. The CDR3 is 15 amino acids. CDR1 SQVTM and CDR2 ANQGSEA come from the germline V gene. CDR3: CSVAGLAGETETQYF. For the CDR3, the DNA is TGCAGCGTCGCCGGACTAGCGGGAGAGACAGAGACCCAGTACTTC.

Only a few counts were recorded for this clone. The chain recombines TRBV3-1 (or the pseudogene TRBV3-2) with TRBJ2-5, with 8 bases that match TRBD1. This CDR3 contains 16 residues. Germline-derived CDR1 and CDR2 are LGHDT and YNNKEL (reference sequence). Losses at the gene ends were 2 bases for V and 2 bases for J; bases not matched to a gene: 7. CDR3 nucleotides: TGTGCCAGCAGCCAAAGACTTACAGGGGGACAAGAGACCCAGTACTTC. It is translated as CASSQRLTGGQETQYF.

This CDR3 is CASSLVSGLPSSYEQYV. CDR3 nucleotides: TGTGCCAGCAGCTTAGTGAGCGGTCTTCCGAGCTCCTACGAGCAGTACGTC. The rearrangement links TRBV7-2 to TRBJ2-7; possible D gene TRBD2, 5 bases. This CDR3 spans 17 amino acids. V lost 1 base to trimming and J lost 0 bases, with 16 bases between them. Germline V gene lookup returns CDR1 SGHTA and CDR2 FQGNSA.

This clone was found a few times. The chain couples TRBV19 to TRBJ2-7; 12 bases are shared with TRBD2. The CDR3 loop spans 15 amino acids. Germline V CDR1 and CDR2: LNHDA, SQIVND (reference sequence). The junction had 3 bases not matched to a gene; V was cut back by 4 bases and J by 2 bases. CDR3 loop: CASSRSSGRAYEQYF. CDR3 bases: TGTGCCAGTAGTAGGTCTAGCGGGAGGGCCTACGAGCAGTACTTC.

This chain links TRBV7-9 with TRBJ2-7; tentative D call: TRBD1 (6 bases). CDR1 and CDR2 from the germline V gene are SEHNR and FQNEAQ (reference sequence). V dropped 4 bases and J dropped 1 base, with 17 bases sitting between them. This CDR3 comprises 16 residues. Here the CDR3 reads CASSYPLGQGSYEQYF. CDR3 DNA: TGTGCCAGCAGCTATCCATTGGGGCAGGGGTCCTACGAGCAGTACTTC.

This clone was found once. The chain recombines TRBV21-1 with TRBJ1-4; no check of the table's D call, TRBD1, against the DNA was made. TRBV21-1 is assigned pseudogene status. The CDR3 is 14 amino acids. The CDR3 nucleotides read TGTGCCAGCAGCCGGACAGGGATCGGCGAAAAACTGTTTTTT. It specifies CASSRTGIGEKLFF.

V and J are TRBV4-3 and TRBJ2-5, with D possibly matching TRBD2 (5 bases). From germline, CDR1 is LGHNA and CDR2 YSLEER. CDR3 length equals 15 residues. The V and J ends lost 4 bases and 3 bases respectively, with 15 bases between them. CDR3 DNA: TGCGCCAGCAGCCTAACTAGGGCACGAGAAGAGACCCAGTACTTC. It is translated as CASSLTRAREETQYF.

J is TRBJ1-1 and V is TRBV27; a possible D gene is TRBD1 (5 bases). The germline V gene has CDR1 MNHEY and CDR2 SMNVEV (reference sequence). The V end was cut by 6 bases, the J end by 1 base, with 12 bases between. The length of the CDR3 is 14 residues. CDR3 protein: CASRPWGGNTEAFF. The CDR3 coding sequence is TGTGCCAGCAGACCCTGGGGGGGGAACACTGAAGCTTTCTTT.

This clone showed up just once. The chain employs TRBV7-9 and TRBJ2-3; 11 bases are shared with TRBD1. CDR3 length: 14 amino acids. The J segment lost 2 bases and the V segment lost 9 bases, leaving 4 bases of the junction unmatched. The germline gives CDR1 SEHNR, CDR2 FQNEAQ (reference sequence). The CDR3 coding sequence is TGTGCCAGGTCGGGACAGGGGGACACAGATACGCAGTATTTT. Translating gives CARSGQGDTDTQYF. The full variable domain, in which reference TRBV7-9 and TRBJ2-3 provide the parts outside the CDR3, is DTGVSQNPRHKITKRGQNVTFRCDPISEHNRLYWYRQTLGQGPEFLTYFQNEAQLEKSRLLSDRFSAERPKGSFSTLEIQRTEQGDSAMYLCARSGQGDTDTQYFGPGTRLTVL.

The chain links TRBV6-2 or TRBV6-3 to TRBJ2-2; TRBD1 is a possible D gene (6 bases). Between the trimmed V and J ends, which lost 2 bases and 1 base, there was a span of 11 bases. The length of the CDR3 is 16 residues. Germline V gene data show CDR1 as MNHEY and CDR2 as SVGEGT. The CDR3 sequence: CASSYHRERNTGELFF. The CDR3 DNA sequence: TGTGCCAGCAGTTACCACAGGGAGAGGAACACCGGGGAGCTGTTTTTT.

The chain uses TRBV29-1 and TRBJ2-7, with 8 bases identical to TRBD1. V lost 6 bases and J lost 2; bases outside the gene matches: 9. This CDR3 has 14 amino acids. Per the germline V gene, CDR1 is SQVTM and CDR2 is ANQGSEA. CDR3 bases: TGCAGCGTGAACGTTCAGACAGGGGCCTACGAGCAGTACTTC. Translation: CSVNVQTGAYEQYF.

V usage is TRBV19 and J usage is TRBJ1-6; TRBD1 matches 9 bases. The germline V gene has CDR1 LNHDA and CDR2 SQIVND (reference sequence). The V gene end was trimmed by 3 bases and the J gene end by 7 bases; junction bases not matched to a gene: 4. The CDR3 runs to 15 residues. The DNA of the CDR3 is TGTGCCAGTAGTATTCGGACAGGGGTGAATTCACCCCTCCACTTT. Its translation is CASSIRTGVNSPLHF.

This chain joins TRBV7-2 and TRBJ1-5; 8 bases agree with TRBD1. The CDR3 length is 17 residues. Germline values: CDR1 SGHTA, CDR2 FQGNSA. J was trimmed by 2 bases and V by 0 bases; bases with no gene match: 6. The CDR3 sequence: CASSLAQGGQGNQPQHF. The CDR3 DNA reads as TGTGCCAGCAGCTTAGCGCAAGGGGGACAGGGCAATCAGCCCCAGCATTTT.

This clone came up many times. The J gene is TRBJ1-1, the V gene TRBV6-6; possible D gene TRBD1, 5 bases. The CDR3 is 14 residues long. CDR1 is MNHNY, CDR2 SVGAGI, per germline (reference sequence). Trimming shortened V by 0 bases and J by 4 bases, and 9 bases separated the two germline ends. The CDR3 DNA reads as TGTGCCAGCAGTTACTCACCAGGGCTCACTGAAGCTTTCTTT. Amino acids: CASSYSPGLTEAFF.

This chain uses TRBV7-2 with TRBJ2-7, with a tentative D call TRBD1 (7 bases). Trimming left V 2 bases short and J 2 bases short, with 13 bases between. The germline CDR1 and CDR2 sequences are SGHTA and FQGNSA. The CDR3 is made up of 15 amino acids. The CDR3 nucleotides read TGTGCCAGCAGCTTATGGCCAGGGGGGCCCTACGAGCAGTACGTC. Residues: CASSLWPGGPYEQYV.

The chain is built from TRBV30 and TRBJ2-7, with a possible D match to TRBD2 (5 bases). Germline assignment: CDR1 GTSNPN and CDR2 SVGIG (reference sequence). V was shortened by 2 bases and J by 1 base, with 9 bases between the two germline ends. This CDR3 is built from 13 residues. The CDR3 DNA sequence: TGTGCCTGGAGTCCGGACTCTTCCTACGAGCAGTACTTC. Translation gives CAWSPDSSYEQYF.

This clone has at least ten counts. This chain joins TRBV5-4 and TRBJ2-7, with D tentatively TRBD2 (5 bases). Germline CDR1 reads SGHNT; CDR2 reads YYREEE (reference sequence). The ends were cut back, 4 bases at V and 4 bases at J, with 18 bases in the middle. This CDR3 is 15 amino acids long. The CDR3 region has the DNA TGTGCCAGCAGCGATTACGAGGGAGAAGTTTACGAGCAGTACTTC. Translated: CASSDYEGEVYEQYF.

The rearrangement links TRBV7-8 to TRBJ1-2; D remains ambiguous. This CDR3 contains 14 residues. Trimming took 5 bases from V and 4 from J, leaving 14 bases between them. Germline CDR1 SGHVS, CDR2 FQNEAQ. CDR3 sequence (DNA): TGTGCCAGCAGCACCCGGACTGGCCCCTATGGCTACACCTTC. Protein: CASSTRTGPYGYTF. Variable domain in full (rest from reference TRBV7-8 and TRBJ1-2): GAGVSQSPRYKVAKRGQDVALRCDPISGHVSLFWYQQALGQGPEFLTYFQNEAQLDKSGLPSDRFFAERPEGSVSTLKIQRTQQEDSAVYLCASSTRTGPYGYTFGSGTRLTVV.